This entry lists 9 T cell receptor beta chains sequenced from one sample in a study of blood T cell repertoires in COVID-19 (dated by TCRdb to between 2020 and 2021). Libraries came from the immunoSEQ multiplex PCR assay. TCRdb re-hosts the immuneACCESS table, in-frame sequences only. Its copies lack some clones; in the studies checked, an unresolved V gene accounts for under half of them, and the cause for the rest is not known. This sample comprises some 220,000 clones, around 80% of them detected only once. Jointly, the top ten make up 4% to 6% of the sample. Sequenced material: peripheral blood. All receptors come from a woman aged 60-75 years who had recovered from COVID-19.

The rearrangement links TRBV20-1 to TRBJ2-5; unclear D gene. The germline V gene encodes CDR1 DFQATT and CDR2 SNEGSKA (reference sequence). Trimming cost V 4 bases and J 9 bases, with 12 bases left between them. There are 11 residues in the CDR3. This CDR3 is CSATTSRAQYF. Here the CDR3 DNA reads TGCAGTGCTACCACAAGCCGGGCCCAGTACTTC.

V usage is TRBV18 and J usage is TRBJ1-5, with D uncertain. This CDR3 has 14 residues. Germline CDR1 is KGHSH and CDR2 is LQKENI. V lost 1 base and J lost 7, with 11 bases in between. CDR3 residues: CASSPQGGMQPQHF. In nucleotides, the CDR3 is TGTGCCAGCTCACCACAGGGAGGGATGCAGCCCCAGCATTTT.

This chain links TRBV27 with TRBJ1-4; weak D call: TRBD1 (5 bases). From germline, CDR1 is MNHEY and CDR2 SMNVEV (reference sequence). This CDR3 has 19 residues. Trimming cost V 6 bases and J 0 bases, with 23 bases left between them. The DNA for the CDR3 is TGTGCCAGCAGCCCAGGCCGGCGGTTTTGGGGGGCAACTAATGAAAAACTGTTTTTT. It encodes CASSPGRRFWGATNEKLFF. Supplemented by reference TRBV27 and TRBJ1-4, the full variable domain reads EAQVTQNPRYLITVTGKKLTVTCSQNMNHEYMSWYRQDPGLGLRQIYYSMNVEVTDKGDVPEGYKVSRKEKRNFPLILESPSPNQTSLYFCASSPGRRFWGATNEKLFFGSGTQLSVL.

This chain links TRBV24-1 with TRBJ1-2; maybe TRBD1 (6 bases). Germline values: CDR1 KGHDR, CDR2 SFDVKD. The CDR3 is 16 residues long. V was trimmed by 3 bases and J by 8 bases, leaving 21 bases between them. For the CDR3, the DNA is TGTGCCACCAGTGATGGGACCGGGACATCATACGAAGGCTACACCTTC. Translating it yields CATSDGTGTSYEGYTF.

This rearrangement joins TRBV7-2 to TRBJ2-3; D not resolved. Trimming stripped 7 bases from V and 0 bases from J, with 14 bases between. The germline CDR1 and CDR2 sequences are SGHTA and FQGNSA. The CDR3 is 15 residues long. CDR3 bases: TGTGCCAGCACCCGCGGCGGAGCTAGCACAGATACGCAGTATTTT. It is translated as CASTRGGASTDTQYF.

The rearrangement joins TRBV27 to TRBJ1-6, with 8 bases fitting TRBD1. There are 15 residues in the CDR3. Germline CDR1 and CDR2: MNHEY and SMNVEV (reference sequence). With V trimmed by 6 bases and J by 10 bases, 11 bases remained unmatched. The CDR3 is CASSQPDGQGSPLHF. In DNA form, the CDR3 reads TGTGCCAGCAGCCAACCCGACGGACAGGGCTCACCCCTCCACTTT.

This chain's CDR3 is CASSERGWDEQYF. The DNA for the CDR3 is TGTGCCAGCAGCGAGCGGGGTTGGGACGAGCAGTACTTC. The rearrangement links TRBV9 to TRBJ2-7, with TRBD2 matching over 7 bases. CDR1 and CDR2 (germline): SGDLS, YYNGEE. This CDR3 has 13 amino acids. Trimming removed 3 bases from V and 5 bases from J; junction bases left unmatched: 5.

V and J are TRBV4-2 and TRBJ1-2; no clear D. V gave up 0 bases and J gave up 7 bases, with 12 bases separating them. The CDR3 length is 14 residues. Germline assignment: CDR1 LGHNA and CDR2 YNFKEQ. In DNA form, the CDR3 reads TGTGCCAGCAGCCAAGATCTCCAGGCGGGTGGCTACACCTTC. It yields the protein CASSQDLQAGGYTF.

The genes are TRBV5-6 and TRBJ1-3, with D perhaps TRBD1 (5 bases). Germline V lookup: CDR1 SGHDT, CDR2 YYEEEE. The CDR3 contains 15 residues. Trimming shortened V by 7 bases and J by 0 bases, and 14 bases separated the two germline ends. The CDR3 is CASSGQGHSGNTIYF. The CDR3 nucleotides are TGTGCCAGCTCCGGCCAGGGCCACTCTGGAAACACCATATATTTT.